The clone carrying this T cell receptor (beta chain) was observed a handful of times. What it binds is not known. This specimen comes from a study of beta chain features in type 1 diabetes. On the study more broadly: Patients shared similar age, gender and cell yields with healthy donors. Regarding the study as a whole: Still unanswered here is whether HLA type influences TCRB rearrangement. Shorter TCRB CDR3s, moderately but significantly so, marked every one of the four CD4+ subsets in Type 1 diabetes patients. Among patients, naive, central memory and Treg TCRB repertoires appeared more similar than among healthy donors.

All of the isolated RNA was reverse transcribed, so expressed TCRB transcripts were sequenced. Produced via immunoSEQ multiplex PCR; TCRdb's table is partial and in-frame only. Here the sample spans a few hundred thousand clones, 14% being singletons. Germline V gene lookup returns CDR1 ENHRY and CDR2 SYGVKD. Trimming at V came to 10 bases and at J to 5 bases, leaving 7 bases not matched to a gene. This CDR3 spans 12 amino acids. The V gene is TRBV10-3, the J gene TRBJ2-7; 8 bases are a match to TRBD2. The sequence derives from a man aged 25 to 40 with type 1 diabetes. Sequenced: naive CD4+ T cells from blood. This chain's CDR3 is CASQGLVDEQYF. CDR3 sequence (DNA): TGTGCCAGCCAGGGACTAGTAGACGAGCAGTACTTC.